The 10 T cell receptor beta chains below come from one sample, sequenced in a study of response to subunit inactivated influenza vaccine (dated by TCRdb to 2016 to 2018). Library preparation was by RT-PCR. The run used an Illumina HiSeq 2500. The raw public data were reprocessed by TCRdb itself: fastp quality trimming at Q25, MiXCR clonotype calling, in-frame beta chains only. Each CDR3 protein gets just one entry, which takes the most common genes and DNA from the rows behind it. For this sample there are around 470,000 distinct CDR3 sequences; around 7.7% appear just once. The top ten clonotypes cover over 10% of the sample. The starting material was PBMCs from blood, obtained roughly 24 months after vaccination. These receptors all come from a man aged 45 to 75 who received an inactivated influenza vaccine. Donor details come from another sample of the same person, matched by shared clones.

Comment on this clonotype: A much larger clone is a single base away; this may be a read error. The chain is built from TRBV10-3 and TRBJ2-3; 10 nucleotides agree with TRBD2. The CDR3 spans 16 residues. Germline CDR1 and CDR2: ENHRY and SYGVKD. The CDR3 DNA reads as TGTGCCATCAGTGAGTTCGGGCTAGCGGGAGCAGATGCGCAGTATTTT. Amino acid sequence: CAISEFGLAGADAQYF.

The sample holds a few counts of this clonotype. This CDR3 reads CASSSRWDRGHTSSGANVLTF. DNA for the CDR3: TGTGCCAGCAGCTCTAGATGGGACAGGGGCCATACGAGCTCTGGGGCCAACGTCCTGACTTTC. The V gene is TRBV11-2, the J gene TRBJ2-6; 10 nucleotides match TRBD1. This CDR3 comprises 21 residues. After removal of 4 bases from V and 0 bases from J, the junction contained 15 bases not matched to a gene. Germline-derived CDR1 and CDR2 are SGHAT and FQNNGV.

This clonotype was seen more than once but under ten times. This chain connects TRBV5-1 to TRBJ1-2, with 9 positions matching TRBD1. Germline V gives CDR1 SGHRS, CDR2 YFSETQ. This CDR3 has 14 residues. With 4 bases clipped from V and 3 bases from J, the junction kept 4 bases outside the gene matches. In DNA form, the CDR3 reads TGCGCCAGCAGCCGACAGGGGGGAGACTATGGCTACACCTTC. Its translation is CASSRQGGDYGYTF.

The genes are TRBV7-2 and TRBJ2-1; the match to TRBD1 covers 8 bases. Germline values: CDR1 SGHTA, CDR2 FQGNSA. There are 11 residues in the CDR3. Unmatched junction bases numbered 3, after V lost 5 bases and J lost 12 bases. The CDR3 nucleotides are TGTGCCAGCAGCCCAGACAGGGGGCAGTTCTTC. Translation gives CASSPDRGQFF.

This clonotype was counted between two and nine times. V and J are TRBV10-3 and TRBJ1-6; D gene uncertain. CDR3 length: 17 amino acids. The germline V and J ends were trimmed by 3 bases and 8 bases, with 20 bases remaining between them. Germline loops: CDR1 ENHRY, CDR2 SYGVKD. The CDR3 DNA is TGTGCCATCAGTGATCTTCCTTCAACAGTTGGGGATTCACCCCTCCACTTT. This encodes CAISDLPSTVGDSPLHF.

This clonotype was observed many times. V is TRBV11-2 and J is TRBJ2-1; D gene unclear. The CDR3 extends over 13 amino acids. Germline-derived CDR1 and CDR2 are SGHAT and FQNNGV. Trimming stripped 4 bases from V and 7 bases from J, with 11 bases between. CDR3 residues: CASSSRARNEQFF. The CDR3 DNA reads TGTGCCAGCAGCTCCCGGGCCCGGAATGAGCAGTTCTTC. Full variable domain (outside the CDR3, taken from reference TRBV11-2 and TRBJ2-1): EAGVAQSPRYKIIEKRQSVAFWCNPISGHATLYWYQQILGQGPKLLIQFQNNGVVDDSQLPKDRFSAERLKGVDSTLKIQPAKLEDSAVYLCASSSRARNEQFFGPGTRLTVL.

This clonotype was seen many times. The chain links TRBV27 to TRBJ1-6; D not certain. Germline V gene data show CDR1 as MNHEY and CDR2 as SMNVEV (reference sequence). Trimming removed 2 bases from V and 11 bases from J, with 16 bases in between. The CDR3 sequence is 15 residues long. The CDR3 loop reads CASSLDGNGLTPLHF. The DNA of the CDR3 is TGTGCCAGCAGTTTAGATGGAAACGGGTTGACACCCCTCCACTTT.

The rearrangement uses TRBV29-1 and TRBJ2-1; 7 bases match TRBD2. The CDR3 has 13 amino acids. Germline V CDR1 and CDR2: SQVTM, ANQGSEA. V lost 5 bases to trimming and J lost 4 bases; unmatched junction nucleotides: 5. CDR3 region: CSVCYGRYNEQFF. The CDR3 nucleotides are TGCAGCGTTTGCTACGGGAGGTACAATGAGCAGTTCTTC.

The chain carries TRBV6-6 and TRBJ2-3; D may match TRBD1 or TRBD2 (6 bases each). The V and J ends lost 3 bases and 6 bases respectively, with 10 bases between them. The CDR3 length is 13 residues. Germline V CDR1 and CDR2: MNHNY, SVGAGI (reference sequence). The CDR3 DNA reads as TGTGCCAGCAGTTATGAGGGGGGTGATACGCAGTATTTT. Protein product: CASSYEGGDTQYF.

This clonotype was picked up many times. The rearrangement uses TRBV3-1 and TRBJ2-1; tentatively, D is TRBD2 (7 bases). CDR3 length: 16 amino acids. Trimming cost V 4 bases and J 8 bases, with 21 bases left between them. CDR1 is LGHDT and CDR2 is YNNKEL in the germline V gene (reference sequence). The CDR3 DNA reads TGTGCCAGCAGCCCCCATTTGGGGGGGGGCAGGGATGAGCAGTTCTTC. Its translation: CASSPHLGGGRDEQFF.